The 25 T cell receptor beta chains reported below all come from one sample, sequenced in a study of blood T cells in healthy people across ages. The authors ran a second PCR of about 7 to 11 cycles using a sample-barcoded 5' primer and a J-beta primer mix. Via MiXCR, TCRdb re-called the 5' RACE reads, giving one row per CDR3 protein. The repertoire includes 700,000 to 950,000 distinct CDR3 sequences, 58% of them detected once, and roughly 20% sits in the top ten. What was sequenced was blood. The receptors here all came from a man aged 30-40 years in good health.

The rearrangement uses TRBV7-9 and TRBJ1-2, with D possibly matching TRBD1 (5 bases). The germline V gene has CDR1 SEHNR and CDR2 FQNEAQ (reference sequence). CDR3 length: 13 residues. The V gene lost 5 bases and the J gene lost 4 bases, with 11 bases spanning the gap. CDR3 nucleotide sequence: TGTGCCAGCAGCCATATTGGGGCCTATGGCTACACCTTC. Translation: CASSHIGAYGYTF.

The genes are TRBV4-3 and TRBJ1-4; D unresolved. This CDR3 comprises 16 residues. V gave up 0 bases and J gave up 3 bases, with 11 bases separating them. From germline, CDR1 is LGHNA and CDR2 YSLEER. CDR3 in DNA: TGCGCCAGCAGCCAAGATCGTGGCTATCCTAATGAAAAACTGTTTTTT. Protein sequence: CASSQDRGYPNEKLFF.

The V and J genes are TRBV20-1 and TRBJ2-5; D is perhaps TRBD1 (6 bases). V lost 5 bases to trimming and J lost 11 bases, with 21 bases between them. CDR3 length: 13 residues. Germline CDR1 DFQATT, CDR2 SNEGSKA (reference sequence). The CDR3 sequence: CSADQGLAGEQYF. The CDR3 bases are TGCAGTGCTGACCAGGGGCTAGCTGGTGAGCAGTACTTC.

This clonotype has at least ten counts. The chain joins TRBV20-1 to TRBJ2-1, with D maybe TRBD1 (7 bases). The CDR3 extends over 15 amino acids. CDR1 is DFQATT and CDR2 is SNEGSKA in the germline V gene (reference sequence). V gave up 6 bases and J gave up 10 bases, with 25 bases separating them. CDR3 bases: TGCAGTGCCCCCCAGGCGGGACAGACCTCGAGGGAGCAGTTCTTC. Its protein product is CSAPQAGQTSREQFF.

The chain has TRBV5-1 and TRBJ2-4; the match to TRBD1 covers 10 bases. The V segment lost 4 bases and the J segment 7 bases; nucleotides outside the gene matches: 5. Germline V gene sequence: CDR1 SGHRS, CDR2 YFSETQ. CDR3 size: 14 residues. In nucleotides, the CDR3 is TGCGCCAGCAGCCGAGGACAGGGGGGGAACATTCAGTACTTC. This encodes CASSRGQGGNIQYF.

This clonotype appeared a few times. The V call is TRBV7-9, the J call TRBJ2-6; perhaps D is TRBD1 or TRBD2 (6 bases each). Germline CDR1 reads SEHNR; CDR2 reads FQNEAQ (reference sequence). V was trimmed by 5 bases and J by 0 bases, leaving 20 bases between them. The CDR3 contains 19 residues. The DNA for the CDR3 is TGTGCCAGCAGCCAACTACTCCGGGGGCACATCTCTGGGGCCAACGTCCTGACTTTC. It is translated as CASSQLLRGHISGANVLTF.

V is TRBV10-3 and J is TRBJ2-5, with 8 bases fitting TRBD2. This CDR3 contains 15 residues. Germline V gene sequence: CDR1 ENHRY, CDR2 SYGVKD. The J segment lost 4 bases and the V segment lost 2 bases, leaving 6 bases of the junction unmatched. The CDR3 DNA follows: TGTGCCATCAGTGAGCGGGAGGGCGGGGGAGAGACCCAGTACTTC. As protein: CAISEREGGGETQYF.

The chain employs TRBV2 and TRBJ2-4; D is unclear. TRBJ2-7 matches the DNA end more closely, so the J call is doubtful. The CDR3 is made up of 14 amino acids. Germline CDR1 is SNHLY and CDR2 is FYNNEI. CDR3 sequence reads: CASLSRWNTYEQYF. The CDR3 DNA reads as TGTGCCAGCCTCAGTCGGTGGAATACATACGAGCAGTACTTC.

V usage is TRBV5-1 and J usage is TRBJ2-1; D gene uncertain. The CDR3 length is 16 residues. The V gene's germline CDR1 is SGHRS and CDR2 YFSETQ. Trimming removed 4 bases at V and 7 bases at J, with 21 bases between. CDR3 region: CASSPVFAFEMNEQFF. DNA for the CDR3: TGCGCCAGCAGCCCCGTTTTCGCATTCGAGATGAATGAGCAGTTCTTC.

The V gene is TRBV2, the J gene TRBJ1-2; D gene unclear. Trimming shortened V by 7 bases and J by 6 bases, and 15 bases separated the two germline ends. The CDR3 is 13 residues long. CDR1 is SNHLY, CDR2 FYNNEI, per germline. In DNA, the CDR3 is TGTGCCAGCACCAGGTCCGTGAGAGATGGCTACACCTTC. Translation gives CASTRSVRDGYTF.

A note on this clonotype: Possible read error: a much larger clone is one base away. The CDR3 loop is CANSYTGTRSYGYTF. CDR3 in DNA: TGTGCCAACAGCTACACAGGGACCCGGAGCTATGGCTACACCTTC. The chain combines TRBV12-3 or TRBV12-4 with TRBJ1-2; D is possibly TRBD1 (6 bases). The CDR3 consists of 15 residues. V shed 10 bases and J shed 4 bases, with 22 bases lying between them.

The chain uses TRBV20-1 and TRBJ2-1, with D hard to call. Per the germline V gene, CDR1 is DFQATT and CDR2 is SNEGSKA (reference sequence). The V end lost 5 bases, the J end lost 6 bases, and 11 bases lay between the germline ends. The CDR3 sequence is 12 residues long. CDR3 sequence reads: CSAPESPNEQFF. In DNA form, the CDR3 reads TGCAGTGCTCCAGAGTCCCCCAATGAGCAGTTCTTC.

The chain carries TRBV6-5 and TRBJ1-2; D is possibly TRBD1 (6 bases). Germline CDR1 and CDR2: MNHEY and SVGAGI. With 5 bases removed from V and 4 bases from J, the gap between germline ends came to 11 bases. The length of the CDR3 is 13 residues. CDR3 in amino acids: CASSDTGIYGYTF. The CDR3 region has the DNA TGTGCCAGCAGTGATACAGGGATCTATGGCTACACCTTC.

This clonotype was counted once. The chain combines TRBV2 with TRBJ1-6; 7 bases fit TRBD1. The J segment lost 6 bases and the V segment lost 4 bases, leaving 6 bases of the junction unmatched. This CDR3 comprises 15 residues. From germline, CDR1 is SNHLY and CDR2 FYNNEI. CDR3 DNA sequence: TGTGCCAGCAGTGCGGACAGGCTCCCTAATTCACCCCTCCACTTT. It encodes CASSADRLPNSPLHF.

The V gene is TRBV7-9, the J gene TRBJ1-1; TRBD1 matches 8 bases. J lost 4 bases, V lost 5 bases, and 6 bases had no gene match. This CDR3 contains 14 residues. Germline CDR1 and CDR2: SEHNR and FQNEAQ (reference sequence). CDR3 sequence reads: CASSVDRGPTEAFF. CDR3 nucleotide sequence: TGTGCCAGCAGCGTTGACAGGGGCCCCACTGAAGCTTTCTTT.

The CDR3: CASASRADPTYNEQFF. CDR3 in DNA: TGTGCCAGCGCGTCTCGCGCGGACCCGACCTACAATGAGCAGTTCTTC. The chain combines TRBV7-2 with TRBJ2-1; no reliable D call. The CDR3 totals 16 residues. Germline-derived CDR1 and CDR2 are SGHTA and FQGNSA. Trimming shortened V by 8 bases and J by 2 bases, and 19 bases separated the two germline ends.

The V and J genes are TRBV2 and TRBJ2-7; 8 nucleotides align to TRBD2. V trimming: 6 bases; J trimming: 7 bases; junction bases outside the gene matches: 5. Germline CDR1 and CDR2: SNHLY and FYNNEI. The CDR3 totals 12 residues. The CDR3 DNA reads as TGTGCCAGCAGCTTCGAGCGGGAGGAGCAGTACTTC. Protein: CASSFEREEQYF. Based on the CDR3 plus reference TRBV2 and TRBJ2-7, the full variable domain is EPEVTQTPSHQVTQMGQEVILRCVPISNHLYFYWYRQILGQKVEFLVSFYNNEISEKSEIFDDQFSVERPDGSNFTLKIRSTKLEDSAMYFCASSFEREEQYFGPGTRLTVT.

The chain carries TRBV7-9 and TRBJ2-3; no definite D call. Germline V lookup: CDR1 SEHNR, CDR2 FQNEAQ (reference sequence). Trimming cost V 7 bases and J 0 bases, with 11 bases left between them. This CDR3 region has 14 residues. CDR3 DNA: TGTGCCAGCATCTCCCCTTCTAGCACAGATACGCAGTATTTT. Amino acid sequence: CASISPSSTDTQYF.

The chain joins TRBV7-2 to TRBJ2-7; 7 nucleotides agree with TRBD2. The CDR3 loop spans 15 amino acids. Looked up from germline, CDR1 is SGHTA and CDR2 is FQGNSA. After removal of 6 bases from V and 6 bases from J, the junction contained 14 bases not matched to a gene. The CDR3 sequence: CASRLSRSRGVEQYF. The CDR3 DNA is TGTGCCAGCAGACTCAGCCGGTCCCGGGGGGTCGAGCAGTACTTC.

The sample holds a few counts of this clonotype. The chain links TRBV20-1 to TRBJ1-2; tentative D call: TRBD1 (6 bases). V lost 6 bases and J lost 6, with 11 bases in between. The CDR3 extends over 11 amino acids. The germline gives CDR1 DFQATT, CDR2 SNEGSKA (reference sequence). The CDR3 loop reads CSARGGDGYTF. The CDR3 nucleotides read TGCAGTGCGAGGGGGGGCGATGGCTACACCTTC.

This chain uses TRBV27 with TRBJ2-7, with unresolved D. Gene TRBJ2-5 matches the end of the DNA better, so the J call may be wrong. Germline CDR1 MNHEY, CDR2 SMNVEV (reference sequence). CDR3 length equals 13 residues. The CDR3 loop reads CASSRARRETQYF. CDR3 in DNA: TGTGCCAGCAGTCGGGCTAGAAGGGAGACCCAGTACTTC.

The chain combines TRBV28 with TRBJ2-1, with no clear D. Germline CDR1 reads MDHEN; CDR2 reads SYDVKM. Trimming took 4 bases from V and 7 from J, leaving 8 bases between them. The CDR3 extends over 12 amino acids. CDR3 in amino acids: CASSSQANEQFF. CDR3 nucleotide sequence: TGTGCCAGCAGTTCGCAGGCAAATGAGCAGTTCTTC. Full variable domain (remainder filled in from reference TRBV28 and TRBJ2-1): DVKVTQSSRYLVKRTGEKVFLECVQDMDHENMFWYRQDPGLGLRLIYFSYDVKMKEKGDIPEGYSVSREKKERFSLILESASTNQTSMYLCASSSQANEQFFGPGTRLTVL.

In its sample, this clonotype was seen many times. The chain couples TRBV20-1 to TRBJ2-3, with 10 bases that match TRBD2. Germline V lookup: CDR1 DFQATT, CDR2 SNEGSKA (reference sequence). The V segment lost 0 bases and the J segment 2 bases; nucleotides outside the gene matches: 5. This CDR3 contains 16 residues. The chain's CDR3 is CSARDSSGGDTDTQYF. In nucleotides, the CDR3 is TGCAGTGCTAGAGATTCCAGCGGGGGGGACACAGATACGCAGTATTTT.

In this sample, this clonotype turned up a few times. The chain recombines TRBV7-2 with TRBJ1-2; no clear D gene. Germline assignment: CDR1 SGHTA and CDR2 FQGNSA. This CDR3 contains 15 residues. Trimming took off 1 base at V and 4 bases at J, with 13 bases between the two ends. The CDR3 loop reads CASSLVTVGSYGYTF. Written as DNA, the CDR3 is TGTGCCAGCAGCTTAGTCACGGTGGGATCCTATGGCTACACCTTC.

This rearrangement joins TRBV7-9 to TRBJ2-3; no firm D call. Germline CDR1 reads SEHNR; CDR2 reads FQNEAQ (reference sequence). V dropped 5 bases and J dropped 8 bases, with 11 bases sitting between them. This CDR3 has 12 residues. The chain's CDR3 is CASSQFVGTQYF. The CDR3 bases are TGTGCCAGCAGCCAATTTGTGGGTACGCAGTATTTT. Full variable domain (outside the CDR3, taken from reference TRBV7-9 and TRBJ2-3): DTGVSQNPRHKITKRGQNVTFRCDPISEHNRLYWYRQTLGQGPEFLTYFQNEAQLEKSRLLSDRFSAERPKGSFSTLEIQRTEQGDSAMYLCASSQFVGTQYFGPGTRLTVL.